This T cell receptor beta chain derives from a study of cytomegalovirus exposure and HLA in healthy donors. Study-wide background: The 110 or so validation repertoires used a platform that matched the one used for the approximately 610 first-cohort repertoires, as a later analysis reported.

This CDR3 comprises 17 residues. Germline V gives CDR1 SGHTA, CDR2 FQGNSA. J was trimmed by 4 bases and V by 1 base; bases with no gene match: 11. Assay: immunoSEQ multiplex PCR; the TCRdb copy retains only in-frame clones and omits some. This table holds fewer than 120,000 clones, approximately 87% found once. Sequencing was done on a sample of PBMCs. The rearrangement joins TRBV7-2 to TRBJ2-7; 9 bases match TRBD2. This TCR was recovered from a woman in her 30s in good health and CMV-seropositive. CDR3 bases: TGTGCCAGCAGCTTAGGGGGTAGCGGGAGATGGGGTTACGAGCAGTACTTC. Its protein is CASSLGGSGRWGYEQYF.